Listed here is a single T cell receptor (beta chain). Its antigen is as yet unknown. Trimming stripped 8 bases from V and 4 bases from J, with 18 bases between. The CDR3 is 14 amino acids. Germline V lookup: CDR1 MNHNY, CDR2 SVGAGI (reference sequence). The data were taken from a study of shared clonotypes between healthy human individuals. Findings and limits, study-wide: Larger estimated richness was generally seen in naive subsets than in memory subsets. Shared clonotypes across all four donors exceeded non-shared ones in generation probability.

Sorted subsets were amplified in replicate PCRs using 200 to 250 ng DNA, tens of thousands of T cell genomes. Only in-frame clones appear in the TCRdb table, and some are missing; sequencing was by immunoSEQ multiplex PCR. The sample lists under 1,900,000 clones, around 98.5% seen once, with around 0.38% in the top ten. Sequencing was performed on naive CD4+ T cells sorted from blood. Subset defined: CD45RA+ positively selected. The chain is built from TRBV6-6 and TRBJ2-7; weak D call: TRBD1 (5 bases). The receptor comes from a young man in good health. The CDR3: CASCLTALLYEQYF. CDR3 coding DNA: TGTGCCAGCTGCCTGACAGCCCTACTTTACGAGCAGTACTTC.